Listed below are T cell receptor beta chains from one sample, sequenced in a study of T cell repertoires in cytomegalovirus infection. TCRdb used MiXCR to reprocess the reads, holding one entry per CDR3 protein. The table has about 740,000 distinct CDR3 sequences, less than 40% seen once; the top ten hold 2.8%. The sample comprised PBMCs. The receptors originated from a human donor in good health (CMV status not recorded). Some clones in this sample may be carry-over from other donors' samples. CDR3s include the opening cysteine and the closing phenylalanine or tryptophan. The D gene is left open where the match is weak. Not all rows give a size; the values are once, few, many and, for expanded clones, a class.

v_call,j_call,clone_size,d_call,cdr3_aa,cdr3_nt
TRBV7-2,TRBJ2-1,many,TRBD2,CASSLRTSGAYNEQFF,TGTGCCAGCAGCTTACGTACTAGCGGGGCCTACAATGAGCAGTTCTTC
TRBV27,TRBJ2-3,-,-,CASSPPRRGLSTDTQYF,TGTGCCAGCAGTCCGCCTCGACGGGGGCTGAGTACAGATACGCAGTATTTT
TRBV28,TRBJ1-1,-,-,CARSFAAAYTEAFF,TGTGCCAGAAGTTTTGCGGCAGCCTACACTGAAGCTTTCTTT
TRBV11-1,TRBJ2-1,few,-,CASSFYRYNEQFF,TGTGCCAGCAGCTTTTATCGGTACAATGAGCAGTTCTTC
TRBV28,TRBJ1-1,-,-,CASTVGGGKDFF,TGTGCCAGCACGGTTGGAGGGGGAAAAGATTTCTTT
TRBV28,TRBJ2-7,-,-,CASSEPGLRYEQYF,TGTGCCAGCAGTGAACCGGGACTCCGCTACGAGCAGTACTTC
TRBV5-4,TRBJ1-1,-,-,CASSLGWKNTEAFF,TGTGCCAGCAGTCTCGGGTGGAAGAACACTGAAGCTTTCTTT
TRBV2,TRBJ1-4,-,TRBD1,CASTLFEGAREKLFF,TGTGCCAGCACCCTGTTTGAGGGGGCTCGAGAAAAACTGTTTTTT
TRBV11-2,TRBJ2-6,-,-,CASGNTGRGTSGANVLTF,TGTGCCAGCGGCAATACGGGACGAGGGACCTCTGGGGCCAACGTCCTGACTTTC
TRBV7-9,TRBJ2-6,-,TRBD1,CASSSRRSRQGANGANVLTF,TGTGCCAGCAGCTCCCGACGTTCAAGACAGGGGGCAAACGGGGCCAACGTCCTGACTTTC